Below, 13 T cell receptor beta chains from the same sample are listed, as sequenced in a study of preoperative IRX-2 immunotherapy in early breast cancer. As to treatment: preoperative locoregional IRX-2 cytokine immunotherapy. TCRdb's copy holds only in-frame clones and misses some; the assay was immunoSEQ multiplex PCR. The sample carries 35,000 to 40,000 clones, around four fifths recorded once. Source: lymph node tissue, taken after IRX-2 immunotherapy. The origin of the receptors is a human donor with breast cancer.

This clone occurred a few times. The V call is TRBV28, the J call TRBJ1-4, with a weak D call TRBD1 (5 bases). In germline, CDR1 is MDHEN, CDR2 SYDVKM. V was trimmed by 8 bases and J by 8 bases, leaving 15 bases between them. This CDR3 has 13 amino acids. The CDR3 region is CASFDSDEEKLFF. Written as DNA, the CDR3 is TGTGCCAGCTTTGACAGCGATGAGGAAAAACTGTTTTTT.

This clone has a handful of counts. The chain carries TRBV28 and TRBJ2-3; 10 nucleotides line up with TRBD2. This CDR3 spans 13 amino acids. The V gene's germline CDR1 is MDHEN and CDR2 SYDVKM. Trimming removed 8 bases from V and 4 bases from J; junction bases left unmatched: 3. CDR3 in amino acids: CASCSGGADTQYF. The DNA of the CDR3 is TGTGCCAGCTGCAGCGGGGGGGCAGATACGCAGTATTTT.

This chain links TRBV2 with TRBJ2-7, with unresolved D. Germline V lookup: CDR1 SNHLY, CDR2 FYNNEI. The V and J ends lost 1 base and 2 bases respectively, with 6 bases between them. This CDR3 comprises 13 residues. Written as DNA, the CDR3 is TGTGCCAGCAGTGAAGAGTGGACCTACGAGCAGTACTTC. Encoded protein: CASSEEWTYEQYF.

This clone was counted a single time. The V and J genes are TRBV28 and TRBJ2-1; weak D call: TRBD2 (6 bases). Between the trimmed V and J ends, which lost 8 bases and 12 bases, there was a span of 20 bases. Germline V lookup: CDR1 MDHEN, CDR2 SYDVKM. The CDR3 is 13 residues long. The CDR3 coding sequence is TGTGCCAGCCGTGGGCAGCTTACCGGGGGGCAGTTCTTC. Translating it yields CASRGQLTGGQFF.

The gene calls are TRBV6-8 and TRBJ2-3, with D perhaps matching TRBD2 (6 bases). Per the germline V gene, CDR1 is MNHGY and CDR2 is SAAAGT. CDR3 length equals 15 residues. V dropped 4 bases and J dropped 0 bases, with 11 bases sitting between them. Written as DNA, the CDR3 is TGTGCCAGCAGTTCTCGGACTAAAAGCACAGATACGCAGTATTTT. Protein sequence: CASSSRTKSTDTQYF.

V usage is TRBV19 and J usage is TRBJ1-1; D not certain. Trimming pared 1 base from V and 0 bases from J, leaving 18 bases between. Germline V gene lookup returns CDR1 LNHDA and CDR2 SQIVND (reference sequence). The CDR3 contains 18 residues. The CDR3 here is CASSIGGGLFMLNTEAFF. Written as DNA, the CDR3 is TGTGCCAGTAGTATAGGTGGCGGTCTATTTATGCTGAACACTGAAGCTTTCTTT.

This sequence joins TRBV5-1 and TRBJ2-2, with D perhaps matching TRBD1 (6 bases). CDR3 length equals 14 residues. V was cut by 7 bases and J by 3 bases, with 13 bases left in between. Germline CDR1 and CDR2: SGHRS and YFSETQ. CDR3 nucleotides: TGCGCCAGCGAGGGGGAAGGCTACACCGGGGAGCTGTTTTTT. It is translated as CASEGEGYTGELFF.

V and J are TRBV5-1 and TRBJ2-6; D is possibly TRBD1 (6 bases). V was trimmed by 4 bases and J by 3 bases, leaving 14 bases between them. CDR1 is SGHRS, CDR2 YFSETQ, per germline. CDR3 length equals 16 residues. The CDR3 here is CASSLNTGSGANVLTF. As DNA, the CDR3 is TGCGCCAGCAGCCTCAATACAGGGAGTGGGGCCAACGTCCTGACTTTC. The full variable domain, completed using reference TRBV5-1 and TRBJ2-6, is KAGVTQTPRYLIKTRGQQVTLSCSPISGHRSVSWYQQTPGQGLQFLFEYFSETQRNKGNFPGRFSGRQFSNSRSEMNVSTLELGDSALYLCASSLNTGSGANVLTFGAGSRLTVL.

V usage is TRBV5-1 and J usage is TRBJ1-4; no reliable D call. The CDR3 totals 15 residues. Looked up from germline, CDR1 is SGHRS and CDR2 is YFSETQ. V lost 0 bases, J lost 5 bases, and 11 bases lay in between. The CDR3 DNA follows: TGCGCCAGCAGCTTGGCGGGAGGAAGCAATGAAAAACTGTTTTTT. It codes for CASSLAGGSNEKLFF.

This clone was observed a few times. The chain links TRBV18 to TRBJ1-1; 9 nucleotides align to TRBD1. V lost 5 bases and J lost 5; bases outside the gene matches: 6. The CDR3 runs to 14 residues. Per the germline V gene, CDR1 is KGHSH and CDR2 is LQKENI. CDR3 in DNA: TGTGCCAGCTCATTCGACAGGGGGGAGACTGAAGCTTTCTTT. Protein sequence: CASSFDRGETEAFF.

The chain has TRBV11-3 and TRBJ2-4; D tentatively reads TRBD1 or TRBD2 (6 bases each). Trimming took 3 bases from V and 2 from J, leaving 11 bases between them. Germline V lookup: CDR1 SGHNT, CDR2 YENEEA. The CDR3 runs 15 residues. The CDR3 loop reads CASSLGGETKNIQYF. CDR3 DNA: TGTGCCAGCAGCTTGGGGGGCGAAACCAAAAACATTCAGTACTTC. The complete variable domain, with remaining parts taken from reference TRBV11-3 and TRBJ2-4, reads EAGVVQSPRYKIIEKKQPVAFWCNPISGHNTLYWYLQNLGQGPELLIRYENEEAVDDSQLPKDRFSAERLKGVDSTLKIQPAELGDSAVYLCASSLGGETKNIQYFGAGTRLSVL.

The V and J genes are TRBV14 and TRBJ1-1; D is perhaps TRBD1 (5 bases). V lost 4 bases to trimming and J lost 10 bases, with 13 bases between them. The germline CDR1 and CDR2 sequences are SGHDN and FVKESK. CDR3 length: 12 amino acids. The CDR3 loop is CASSPGTFRAFF. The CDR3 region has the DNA TGTGCCAGCAGCCCAGGGACGTTCAGAGCTTTCTTT.

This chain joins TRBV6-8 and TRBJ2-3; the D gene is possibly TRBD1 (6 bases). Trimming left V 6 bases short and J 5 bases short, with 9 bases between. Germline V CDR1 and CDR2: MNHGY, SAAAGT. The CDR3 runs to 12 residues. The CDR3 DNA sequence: TGTGCCAGCAGCCGCAGGGGAGATACGCAGTATTTT. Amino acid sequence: CASSRRGDTQYF.